Listed below are T cell receptor beta chains from one sample, sequenced in a study of TIL therapy for anti-PD-1-resistant metastatic lung cancer. Produced via immunoSEQ multiplex PCR; TCRdb's table is partial and in-frame only. The table includes 95,000 or so clones, about three fifths detected once. Specimen: tumor tissue, collected at baseline. All receptors derive from a person between 25 and 79 years old with non-small cell lung cancer. CDR3s include the opening cysteine and the closing phenylalanine or tryptophan. A D gene is named only where the DNA matches it firmly. Clone size is given for some rows only: seen once, a few or many times, or a class if the clone is expanded.

>TRBJ1-1|TRBV2|NA|NA
CASTKGQNTEAFF
TGTGCCAGCACCAAGGGACAGAACACTGAAGCTTTCTTT
>TRBJ1-2|TRBV28|NA|NA
CASQLANYGYTF
TGTGCCAGCCAACTAGCTAACTATGGCTACACCTTC
>TRBJ2-2|TRBV7-9|NA|many
CASSLPGELFF
TGTGCCAGCAGCCTACCCGGGGAGCTGTTTTTT
>TRBJ2-3|TRBV27|NA|NA
CASSIRIGKTDTQYF
TGTGCCAGCAGTATCCGTATAGGGAAGACAGATACGCAGTATTTT
>TRBJ2-7|TRBV5-5|NA|NA
CASSPNTYSYEQYF
TGTGCCAGCAGCCCTAATACATACTCCTACGAGCAGTACTTC
>TRBJ1-1|TRBV5-1|NA|NA
CASSLAKGGTEAFF
TGCGCCAGCAGCTTGGCTAAGGGAGGCACTGAAGCTTTCTTT
>TRBJ1-5|TRBV3-1/TRBV3-2|NA|many
CASSSGVNQPQHF
TGTGCCAGCAGCTCCGGAGTTAATCAGCCCCAGCATTTT
>TRBJ1-4|TRBV5-1|TRBD1|NA
CASSKAGTGGSNEKLFF
TGCGCCAGCAGCAAGGCCGGGACAGGGGGTTCTAATGAAAAACTGTTTTTT
>TRBJ2-7|TRBV7-2|NA|NA
CASSLGPGRSSYEQYF
TGTGCCAGCAGCTTGGGGCCGGGAAGGAGCTCCTACGAGCAGTACTTC
>TRBJ1-6|TRBV18|NA|few
CASSPGQYNSPLHF
TGTGCCAGCTCACCGGGTCAGTATAATTCACCCCTCCACTTT
>TRBJ2-2|TRBV3-1/TRBV3-2|NA|NA
CASTRTLDNTGELFF
TGTGCCAGCACCAGGACACTTGATAACACCGGGGAGCTGTTTTTT
>TRBJ1-5|TRBV27|TRBD1|once
CASSSSGTGGYQPQHF
TGTGCCAGCAGTTCCTCCGGGACAGGGGGGTACCAGCCCCAGCATTTT
>TRBJ1-2|TRBV5-6|NA|few
CASSLRAPIAYGYTF
TGTGCCAGCAGCTTAAGGGCCCCAATAGCCTATGGCTACACCTTC
>TRBJ1-5|TRBV6-2/TRBV6-3|TRBD1|NA
CASSPRTGLGNQPQHF
TGTGCCAGCAGTCCACGGACAGGGCTTGGAAATCAGCCCCAGCATTTT
>TRBJ1-6|TRBV12-3/TRBV12-4|NA|NA
CASTRDLTPLHF
TGTGCCAGCACCCGGGACCTTACACCCCTCCACTTT
>TRBJ2-5|TRBV7-2|NA|NA
CASSLKVTQTQYF
TGTGCCAGCAGCTTAAAAGTCACGCAGACCCAGTACTTC
>TRBJ1-3|TRBV5-4|TRBD1|few
CASSTTTGGFTGNTIYF
TGTGCCAGCAGCACAACGACAGGGGGCTTTACTGGAAACACCATATATTTT
>TRBJ2-7|TRBV19|TRBD1|few
CASRGQGSYEQYF
TGTGCCAGTAGGGGACAGGGATCCTACGAGCAGTACTTC
>TRBJ1-2|TRBV30|NA|NA
CAWSQFGYGYTF
TGTGCCTGGAGTCAGTTTGGATATGGCTACACCTTC
>TRBJ2-5|TRBV4-1|TRBD2|medium-sized
CASSPIGGGAQETQYF
TGCGCCAGCAGCCCGATTGGGGGAGGGGCTCAGGAGACCCAGTACTTC
>TRBJ1-4|TRBV3-1/TRBV3-2|TRBD1|once
CASSRGGGQGREKLFF
TGTGCCAGCAGCCGAGGGGGGGGACAGGGCCGAGAAAAACTGTTTTTT
>TRBJ1-3|TRBV12-3/TRBV12-4|NA|NA
CASSSSSGNTIYF
TGTGCCAGCAGTTCATCCTCTGGAAACACCATATATTTT
>TRBJ1-1|TRBV7-9|NA|NA
CASSLGEVSGMAFF
TGTGCCAGCAGTCTCGGGGAGGTGAGCGGTATGGCTTTCTTT
>TRBJ2-2|TRBV18|NA|NA
CASSPLTGELFF
TGTGCCAGCTCACCCCTTACCGGGGAGCTGTTTTTT
>TRBJ1-2|TRBV24-1|NA|NA
CATGDGNYGYTF
TGTGCCACCGGGGACGGCAACTATGGCTACACCTTC
>TRBJ2-1|TRBV11-3|TRBD1|NA
CASSIGQGLDNEQFF
TGTGCCAGCAGCATCGGACAGGGGTTGGACAATGAGCAGTTCTTC
>TRBJ2-5|TRBV6-6|NA|NA
CASSPGQRRETQYF
TGTGCCAGCAGTCCCGGACAAAGAAGAGAGACCCAGTACTTC
>TRBJ2-7|TRBV4-2|NA|NA
CASSQERLDYEQYF
TGTGCCAGCAGCCAGGAGCGGCTTGACTACGAGCAGTACTTC
>TRBJ2-6|TRBV11-3|NA|many
CASSLDNGAGANVLTF
TGTGCCAGCAGCTTAGATAACGGGGCAGGGGCCAACGTCCTGACTTTC
>TRBJ2-2|TRBV29-1|TRBD2|few
CSVEDLLAGSPGELFF
TGCAGCGTTGAAGATCTACTAGCGGGTAGTCCCGGGGAGCTGTTTTTT
>TRBJ2-5|TRBV5-1|NA|once
CASSFGRGPLQETQYF
TGCGCCAGCAGCTTTGGCAGGGGTCCACTACAAGAGACCCAGTACTTC
>TRBJ1-1|TRBV9|TRBD1|NA
CASSVGTGVAKAFF
TGTGCCAGCAGCGTAGGGACAGGGGTCGCTAAAGCTTTCTTT
>TRBJ2-5|TRBV19|TRBD2|NA
CASSPPPSGGIETQYF
TGTGCCAGTAGTCCGCCTCCTAGCGGGGGGATTGAGACCCAGTACTTC
>TRBJ2-7|TRBV7-2|TRBD2|few
CASSFTSAPYF
TGTGCCAGCAGCTTCACTAGCGCCCCGTACTTC
>TRBJ2-7|TRBV6-2/TRBV6-3|NA|NA
CASSRGGAAYEQYF
TGTGCCAGCAGTAGGGGGGGGGCCGCCTACGAGCAGTACTTC
>TRBJ2-7|TRBV7-6|NA|once
CASSLAFGNSYEQYF
TGTGCCAGCAGCTTAGCGTTCGGGAACTCCTACGAGCAGTACTTC
>TRBJ2-3|TRBV9|TRBD2|NA
CASSLQTGRPDTQYF
TGTGCCAGCAGCTTACAGACCGGGAGGCCAGATACGCAGTATTTT
>TRBJ1-1|TRBV2|NA|NA
CASTYNLEAFF
TGTGCCAGCACTTACAATCTTGAAGCTTTCTTT
>TRBJ2-2|TRBV5-1|NA|few
CASSSAGSKTGELFF
TGCGCCAGCAGCTCCGCCGGGTCAAAAACCGGGGAGCTGTTTTTT
>TRBJ1-5|TRBV6-2/TRBV6-3|TRBD1|NA
CASSRGQGGQPQHF
TGTGCCAGCAGTCGGGGACAGGGGGGCCAGCCCCAGCATTTT
>TRBJ1-5|TRBV19|NA|NA
CASSTPPAGNQPQHF
TGTGCCAGTAGTACCCCCCCTGCGGGAAATCAGCCCCAGCATTTT
>TRBJ2-7|TRBV5-6|TRBD1|few
CASRSIGQAYEQYF
TGTGCCAGCAGGTCAATAGGACAGGCATACGAGCAGTACTTC
>TRBJ2-4|TRBV5-4|NA|NA
CASSLGGLGALAKNIQYF
TGTGCCAGCAGCTTGGGGGGTCTGGGAGCTCTAGCCAAAAACATTCAGTACTTC
>TRBJ2-2|TRBV7-9|NA|NA
CASSLRRNTGELFF
TGTGCCAGCAGCTTACGACGGAACACCGGGGAGCTGTTTTTT
>TRBJ2-7|TRBV27|NA|NA
CASSPQRRSYEQYF
TGTGCCAGCAGCCCTCAGAGGCGCTCCTACGAGCAGTACTTC
>TRBJ2-7|TRBV4-1|TRBD1|few
CASSQEGTGLNEQYF
TGCGCCAGCAGCCAAGAAGGGACAGGGTTGAACGAGCAGTACTTC
>TRBJ1-2|TRBV7-2|NA|NA
CASAPGGGHGGYTF
TGTGCCAGCGCCCCTGGGGGGGGGCACGGCGGCTACACCTTC
>TRBJ2-7|TRBV6-5|NA|NA
CASSPPLARSYEQYF
TGTGCCAGCAGCCCCCCCCTAGCGCGCTCCTACGAGCAGTACTTC
>TRBJ1-1|TRBV15|NA|few
CATSSLLGEETEAFF
TGTGCCACCAGCAGTCTTTTAGGGGAGGAGACTGAAGCTTTCTTT
>TRBJ1-5|TRBV27|NA|NA
CASSAQTGLNQPQHF
TGTGCCAGCAGTGCCCAGACTGGGCTTAATCAGCCCCAGCATTTT
>TRBJ2-7|TRBV7-2|TRBD2|few
CASSFLAGSEQYF
TGTGCCAGCAGCTTTCTAGCGGGGTCCGAGCAGTACTTC